The next 5 T cell receptor beta chains were all read from a single sample in a study of blood T cell repertoires in COVID-19. This table comes from immunoSEQ multiplex PCR, and its TCRdb copy is limited to in-frame clones, with some not included. The sample includes roughly 68,000 clones, approximately 79% of them seen just once. Sequencing was carried out using peripheral blood. The receptors here all came from a woman aged 50 to 60 with acute or convalescent COVID-19.

The chain couples TRBV5-1 to TRBJ2-5; no firm D call. This CDR3 contains 14 residues. Germline values: CDR1 SGHRS, CDR2 YFSETQ. V was shortened by 5 bases and J by 0 bases, with 11 bases between the two germline ends. For the CDR3, the DNA is TGCGCCAGCAGTTCTTTTCAGTACCAAGAGACCCAGTACTTC. Translated, it gives CASSSFQYQETQYF.

This chain connects TRBV7-2 to TRBJ1-1; tentatively, D is TRBD1 (5 bases). With 5 bases removed from V and 9 bases from J, the gap between germline ends came to 13 bases. Germline values: CDR1 SGHTA, CDR2 FQGNSA. This CDR3 comprises 12 residues. DNA for the CDR3: TGTGCCAGCAGCAAGGTCTCAGGGCAAGCTTTCTTT. Translating it yields CASSKVSGQAFF.

The rearrangement uses TRBV29-1 and TRBJ2-3, with D maybe TRBD2 (6 bases). Germline V CDR1 and CDR2: SQVTM, ANQGSEA. Trimming left V 5 bases short and J 5 bases short, with 14 bases between. This CDR3 is 13 amino acids long. The DNA of the CDR3 is TGCAGCGTTTGGGGGGAGTCGGTAGATACGCAGTATTTT. Translated, it gives CSVWGESVDTQYF.

This clone was found a few times. The chain couples TRBV15 to TRBJ2-1; 11 positions match TRBD2. CDR3 length: 16 amino acids. The V gene's germline CDR1 is LNHNV and CDR2 YYDKDF (reference sequence). The V and J ends lost 3 bases and 3 bases, in that order; junction bases with no gene match: 4. CDR3 DNA sequence: TGTGCCACCAGCAGGAATAGCGGGGGGGTCTACAATGAGCAGTTCTTC. This codes for CATSRNSGGVYNEQFF.

This clone was detected a few times. The chain is built from TRBV10-1 and TRBJ2-4; 7 bases are a match to TRBD1. Germline V gives CDR1 WNHNN, CDR2 SYGVQD (reference sequence). This CDR3 comprises 16 residues. The V and J ends lost 7 bases and 3 bases, in that order; junction bases with no gene match: 12. CDR3 protein: CASNVTFRDSKNIQYF. The CDR3 DNA is TGCGCCAGCAACGTAACCTTCCGGGACAGCAAAAACATTCAGTACTTC.